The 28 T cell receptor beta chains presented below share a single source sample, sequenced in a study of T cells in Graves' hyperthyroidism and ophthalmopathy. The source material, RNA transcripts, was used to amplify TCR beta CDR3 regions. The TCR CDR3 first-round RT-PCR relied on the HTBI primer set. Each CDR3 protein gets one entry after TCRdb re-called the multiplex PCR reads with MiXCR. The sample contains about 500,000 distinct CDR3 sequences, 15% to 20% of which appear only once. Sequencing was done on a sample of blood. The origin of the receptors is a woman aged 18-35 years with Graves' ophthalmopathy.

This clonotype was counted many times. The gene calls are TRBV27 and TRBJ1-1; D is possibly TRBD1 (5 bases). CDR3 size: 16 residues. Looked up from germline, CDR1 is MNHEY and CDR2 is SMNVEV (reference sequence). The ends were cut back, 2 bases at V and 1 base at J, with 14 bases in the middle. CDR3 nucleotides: TGTGCCAGCAGTTTAAGGGGCGGGGGGACGAACACTGAAGCTTTCTTT. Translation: CASSLRGGGTNTEAFF.

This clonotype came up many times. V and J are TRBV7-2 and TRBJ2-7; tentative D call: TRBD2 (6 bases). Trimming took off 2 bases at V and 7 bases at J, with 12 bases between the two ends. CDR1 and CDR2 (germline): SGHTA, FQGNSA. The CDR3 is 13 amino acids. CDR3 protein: CASSLSLAGEQYF. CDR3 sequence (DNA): TGTGCCAGCAGCTTAAGTCTGGCGGGGGAGCAGTACTTC.

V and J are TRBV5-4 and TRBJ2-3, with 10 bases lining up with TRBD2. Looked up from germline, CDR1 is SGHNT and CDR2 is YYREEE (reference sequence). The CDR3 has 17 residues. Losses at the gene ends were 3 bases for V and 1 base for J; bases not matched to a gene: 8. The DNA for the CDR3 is TGTGCCAGCAGCTCAGAACTAGCGGGGTCTGGCACAGATACGCAGTATTTT. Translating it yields CASSSELAGSGTDTQYF.

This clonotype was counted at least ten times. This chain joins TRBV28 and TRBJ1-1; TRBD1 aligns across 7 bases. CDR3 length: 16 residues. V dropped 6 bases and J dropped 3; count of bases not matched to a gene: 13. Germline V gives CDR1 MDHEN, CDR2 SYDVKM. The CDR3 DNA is TGTGCCAGCAGCTTCGACAGGGAGCTAGACGACACTGAAGCTTTCTTT. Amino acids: CASSFDRELDDTEAFF.

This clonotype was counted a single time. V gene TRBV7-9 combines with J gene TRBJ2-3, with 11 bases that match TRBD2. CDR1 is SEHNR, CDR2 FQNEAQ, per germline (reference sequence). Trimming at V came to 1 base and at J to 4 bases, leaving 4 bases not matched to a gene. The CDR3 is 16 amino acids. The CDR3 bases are TGTGCCAGCAGCTTAGGGGTAGCGGGAGGGCCAGATACGCAGTATTTT. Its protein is CASSLGVAGGPDTQYF.

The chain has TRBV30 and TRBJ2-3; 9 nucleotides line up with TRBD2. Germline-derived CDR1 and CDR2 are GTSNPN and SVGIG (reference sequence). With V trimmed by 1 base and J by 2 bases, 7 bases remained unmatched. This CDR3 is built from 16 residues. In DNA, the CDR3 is TGTGCCTGGAGTGCCGGAGCGGGGGGACACACAGATACGCAGTATTTT. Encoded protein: CAWSAGAGGHTDTQYF.

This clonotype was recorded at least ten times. CDR3 nucleotide sequence: TGTGCCAGCAGTACAGGGGCCTTGGGCGAGCAGTACTTC. Amino acids: CASSTGALGEQYF. The rearrangement uses TRBV3-1 and TRBJ2-7; TRBD1 agrees at 7 bases. Per the germline V gene, CDR1 is LGHDT and CDR2 is YNNKEL (reference sequence). V lost 6 bases, J lost 6 bases, and 8 bases stayed unmatched. This CDR3 region has 13 residues.

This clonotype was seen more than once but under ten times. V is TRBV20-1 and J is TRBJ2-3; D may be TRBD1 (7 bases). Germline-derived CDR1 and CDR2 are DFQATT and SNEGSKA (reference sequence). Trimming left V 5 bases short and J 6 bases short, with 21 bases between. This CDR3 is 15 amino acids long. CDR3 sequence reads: CSAPIGTASGDTQYF. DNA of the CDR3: TGCAGTGCTCCTATTGGGACAGCCAGCGGGGATACGCAGTATTTT.

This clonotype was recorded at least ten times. DNA for the CDR3: TGTGCCAGCAGCCCAGCCGCTGAAGCTTTCTTT. It yields the protein CASSPAAEAFF. The rearrangement uses TRBV7-2 and TRBJ1-1, with D unresolved. The CDR3 extends over 11 amino acids. V was clipped by 5 bases and J by 6 bases, with 7 bases between them. The V gene's germline CDR1 is SGHTA and CDR2 FQGNSA.

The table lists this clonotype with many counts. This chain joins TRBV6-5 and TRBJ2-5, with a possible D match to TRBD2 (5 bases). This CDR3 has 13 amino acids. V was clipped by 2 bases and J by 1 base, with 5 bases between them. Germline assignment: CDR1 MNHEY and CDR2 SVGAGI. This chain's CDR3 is CASSYRGQETQYF. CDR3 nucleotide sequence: TGTGCCAGCAGTTACCGGGGCCAAGAGACCCAGTACTTC.

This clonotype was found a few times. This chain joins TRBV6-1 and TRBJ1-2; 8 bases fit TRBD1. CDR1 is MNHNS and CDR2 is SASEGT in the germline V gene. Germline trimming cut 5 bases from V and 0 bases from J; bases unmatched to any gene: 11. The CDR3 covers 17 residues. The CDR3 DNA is TGTGCCAGCAGTTCAAGACAGGGGTTCGGCACTAACTATGGCTACACCTTC. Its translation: CASSSRQGFGTNYGYTF.

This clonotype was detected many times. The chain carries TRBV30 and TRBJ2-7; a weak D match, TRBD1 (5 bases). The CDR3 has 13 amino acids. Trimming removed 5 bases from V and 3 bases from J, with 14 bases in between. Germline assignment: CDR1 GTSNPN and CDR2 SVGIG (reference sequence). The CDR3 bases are TGTGCCTGGGTGCCAGGGTCACGCTACGAGCAGTACTTC. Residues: CAWVPGSRYEQYF. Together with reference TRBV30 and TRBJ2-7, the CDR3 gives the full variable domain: SQTIHQWPATLVQPVGSPLSLECTVEGTSNPNLYWYRQAAGRGLQLLFYSVGIGQISSEVPQNLSASRPQDRQFILSSKKLLLSDSGFYLCAWVPGSRYEQYFGPGTRLTVT.

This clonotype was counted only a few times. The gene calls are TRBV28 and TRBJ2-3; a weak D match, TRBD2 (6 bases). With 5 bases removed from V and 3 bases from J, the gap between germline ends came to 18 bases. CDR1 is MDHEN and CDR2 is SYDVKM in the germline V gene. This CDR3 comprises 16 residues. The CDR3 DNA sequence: TGTGCCAGCAGTCCTCCGGGACTGATCACGACAGATACGCAGTATTTT. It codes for CASSPPGLITTDTQYF.

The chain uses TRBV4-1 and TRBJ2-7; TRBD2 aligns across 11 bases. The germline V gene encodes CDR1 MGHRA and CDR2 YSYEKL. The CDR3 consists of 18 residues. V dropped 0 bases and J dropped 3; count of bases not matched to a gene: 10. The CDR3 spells CASSQDRVSSGRSYEQYF. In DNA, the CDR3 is TGCGCCAGCAGCCAAGATCGCGTATCTAGCGGGAGGAGCTACGAGCAGTACTTC.

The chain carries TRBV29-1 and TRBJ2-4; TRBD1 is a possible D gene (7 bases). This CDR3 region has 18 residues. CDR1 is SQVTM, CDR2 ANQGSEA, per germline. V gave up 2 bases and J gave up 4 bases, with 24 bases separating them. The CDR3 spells CSVENRGRGTGAKNIQYF. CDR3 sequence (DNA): TGCAGCGTTGAAAACAGGGGCCGAGGGACTGGAGCGAAAAACATTCAGTACTTC. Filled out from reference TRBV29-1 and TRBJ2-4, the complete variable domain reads SAVISQKPSRDICQRGTSLTIQCQVDSQVTMMFWYRQQPGQSLTLIATANQGSEATYESGFVIDKFPISRPNLTFSTLTVSNMSPEDSSIYLCSVENRGRGTGAKNIQYFGAGTRLSVL.

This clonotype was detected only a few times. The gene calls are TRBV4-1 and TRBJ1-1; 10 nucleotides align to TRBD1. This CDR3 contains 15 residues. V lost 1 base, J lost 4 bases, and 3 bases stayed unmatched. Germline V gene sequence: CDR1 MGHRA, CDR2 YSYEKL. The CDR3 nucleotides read TGCGCCAGCAGCCAAGTGACAGGGGGCCCCACTGAAGCTTTCTTT. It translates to CASSQVTGGPTEAFF.

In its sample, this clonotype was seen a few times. CDR3 nucleotide sequence: TGTGCCAGCAGTTACTCGGGGTATGCAGATGGCTACACCTTC. Translated: CASSYSGYADGYTF. V is TRBV6-5 and J is TRBJ1-2; D unresolved. Looked up from germline, CDR1 is MNHEY and CDR2 is SVGAGI. Deletions cut 0 bases from V and 6 bases from J, with 11 bases between. The CDR3 extends over 14 amino acids.

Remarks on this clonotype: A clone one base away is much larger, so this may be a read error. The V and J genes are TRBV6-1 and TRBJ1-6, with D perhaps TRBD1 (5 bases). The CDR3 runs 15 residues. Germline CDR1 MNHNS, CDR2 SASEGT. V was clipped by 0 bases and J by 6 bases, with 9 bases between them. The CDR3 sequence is CASSEAPGGNSPLHF. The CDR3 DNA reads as TGTGCCAGCAGTGAAGCACCCGGGGGTAATTCACCCCTCCACTTT.

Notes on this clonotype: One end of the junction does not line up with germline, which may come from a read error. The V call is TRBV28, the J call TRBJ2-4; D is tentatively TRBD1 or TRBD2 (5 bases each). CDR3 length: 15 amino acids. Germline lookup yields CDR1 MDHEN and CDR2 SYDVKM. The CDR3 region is CASSPPGPTKNVQYF. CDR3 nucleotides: TGTGCCAGCAGTCCTCCGGGGCCTACCAAAAACGTTCAGTACTTC. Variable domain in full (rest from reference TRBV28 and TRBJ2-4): DVKVTQSSRYLVKRTGEKVFLECVQDMDHENMFWYRQDPGLGLRLIYFSYDVKMKEKGDIPEGYSVSREKKERFSLILESASTNQTSMYLCASSPPGPTKNVQYFGAGTRLSVL.

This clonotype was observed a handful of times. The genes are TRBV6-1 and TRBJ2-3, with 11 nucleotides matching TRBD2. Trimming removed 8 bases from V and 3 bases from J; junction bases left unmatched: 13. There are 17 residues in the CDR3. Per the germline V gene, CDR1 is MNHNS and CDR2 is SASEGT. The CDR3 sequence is CASGVSRVAGGTDTQYF. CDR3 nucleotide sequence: TGTGCCAGCGGGGTCTCGAGGGTAGCGGGAGGGACAGATACGCAGTATTTT.

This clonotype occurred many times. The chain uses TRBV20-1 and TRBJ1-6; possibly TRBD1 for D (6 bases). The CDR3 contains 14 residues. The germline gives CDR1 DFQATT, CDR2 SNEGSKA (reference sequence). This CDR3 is CGAWPGAYNSPLHF. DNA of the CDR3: TGCGGAGCGTGGCCGGGGGCTTATAATTCACCCCTCCACTTT.

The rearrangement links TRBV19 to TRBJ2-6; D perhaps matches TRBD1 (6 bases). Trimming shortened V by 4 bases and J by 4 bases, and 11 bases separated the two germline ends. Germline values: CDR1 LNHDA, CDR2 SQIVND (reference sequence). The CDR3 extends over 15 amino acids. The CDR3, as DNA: TGTGCCAGTAGTACCCGGACAGCCGGGGCCAACGTCCTGACTTTC. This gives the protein CASSTRTAGANVLTF.

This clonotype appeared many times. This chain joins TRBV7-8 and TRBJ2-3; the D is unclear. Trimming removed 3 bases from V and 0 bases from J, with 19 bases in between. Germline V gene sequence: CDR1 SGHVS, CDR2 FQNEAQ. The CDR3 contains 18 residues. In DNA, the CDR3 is TGTGCCAGCAGCTTCTTCACTACCTCGCCTCAGAGCACAGATACGCAGTATTTT. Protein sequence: CASSFFTTSPQSTDTQYF. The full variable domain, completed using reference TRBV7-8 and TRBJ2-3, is GAGVSQSPRYKVAKRGQDVALRCDPISGHVSLFWYQQALGQGPEFLTYFQNEAQLDKSGLPSDRFFAERPEGSVSTLKIQRTQQEDSAVYLCASSFFTTSPQSTDTQYFGPGTRLTVL.

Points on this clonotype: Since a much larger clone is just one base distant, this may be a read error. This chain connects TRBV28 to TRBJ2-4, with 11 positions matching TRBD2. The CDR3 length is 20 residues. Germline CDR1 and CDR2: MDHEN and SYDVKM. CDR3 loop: CASSLPTRLAGGVSKNIQHF. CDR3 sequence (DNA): TGTGCCAGCAGTTTACCTACTCGTCTAGCGGGAGGTGTATCCAAAAACATTCAGCACTTC.

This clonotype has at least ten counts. In DNA form, the CDR3 reads TGTGCCAGCAGTTACCCGAGGAGGGACGGCAATGAGCAGTTCTTC. Its translation: CASSYPRRDGNEQFF. J is TRBJ2-1 and V is TRBV12-3 or TRBV12-4, with a tentative D call TRBD2 (6 bases). V lost 4 bases and J lost 6, with 16 bases in between. There are 15 residues in the CDR3.

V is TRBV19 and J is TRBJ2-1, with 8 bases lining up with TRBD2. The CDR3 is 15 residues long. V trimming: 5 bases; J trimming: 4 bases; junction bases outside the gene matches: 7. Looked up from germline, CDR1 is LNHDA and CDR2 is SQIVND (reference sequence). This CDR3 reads CASSAAGGRYNEQFF. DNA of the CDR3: TGTGCCAGTAGTGCCGCGGGAGGTCGATACAATGAGCAGTTCTTC. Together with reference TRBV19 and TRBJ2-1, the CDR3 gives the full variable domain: DGGITQSPKYLFRKEGQNVTLSCEQNLNHDAMYWYRQDPGQGLRLIYYSQIVNDFQKGDIAEGYSVSREKKESFPLTVTSAQKNPTAFYLCASSAAGGRYNEQFFGPGTRLTVL.

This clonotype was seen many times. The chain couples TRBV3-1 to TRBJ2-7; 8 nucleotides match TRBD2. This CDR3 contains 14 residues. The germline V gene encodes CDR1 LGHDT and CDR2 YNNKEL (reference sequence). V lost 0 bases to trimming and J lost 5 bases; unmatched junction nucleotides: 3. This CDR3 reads CASSQDPAGDEQYF. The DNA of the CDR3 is TGTGCCAGCAGCCAAGATCCAGCGGGAGACGAGCAGTACTTC.

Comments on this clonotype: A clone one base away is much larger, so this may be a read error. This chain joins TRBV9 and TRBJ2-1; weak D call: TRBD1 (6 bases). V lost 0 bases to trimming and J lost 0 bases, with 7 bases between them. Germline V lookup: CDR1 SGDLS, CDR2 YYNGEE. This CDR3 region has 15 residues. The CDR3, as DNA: TGTGCCAGCAGCGTAGAACAGGGCTCCTACAATGAGCAGTTCTTC. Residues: CASSVEQGSYNEQFF.